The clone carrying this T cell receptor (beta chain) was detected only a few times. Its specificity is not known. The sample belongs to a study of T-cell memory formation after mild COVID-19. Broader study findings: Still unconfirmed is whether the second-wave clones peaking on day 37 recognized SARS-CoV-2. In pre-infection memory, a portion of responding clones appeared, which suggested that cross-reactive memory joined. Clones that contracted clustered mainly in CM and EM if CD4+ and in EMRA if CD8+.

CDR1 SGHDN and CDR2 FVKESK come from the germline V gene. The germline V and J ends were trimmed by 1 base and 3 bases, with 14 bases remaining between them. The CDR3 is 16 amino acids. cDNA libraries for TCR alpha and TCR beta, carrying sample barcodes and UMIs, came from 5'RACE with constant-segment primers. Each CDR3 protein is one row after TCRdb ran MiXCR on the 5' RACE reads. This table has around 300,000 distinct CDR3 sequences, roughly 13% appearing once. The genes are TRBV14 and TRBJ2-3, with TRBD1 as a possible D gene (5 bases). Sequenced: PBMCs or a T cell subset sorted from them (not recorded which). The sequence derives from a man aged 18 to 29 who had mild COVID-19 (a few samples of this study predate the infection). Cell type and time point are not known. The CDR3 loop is CASSQGLGLGTDTQYF. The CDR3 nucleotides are TGTGCCAGCAGCCAAGGTTTGGGGCTGGGGACAGATACGCAGTATTTT.